This T cell receptor beta chain was observed in a study of blood T cells in healthy people across ages. Primed by a sample-barcoded 5' primer and a J-beta primer mix, a second PCR proceeded for 7 to 11 cycles. TCRdb fed the 5' RACE reads into MiXCR, producing one record per CDR3 protein. The table includes around 1,600,000 distinct CDR3 sequences, approximately 43% detected once. General study points: TCR beta diversity, measured per million T cells, fell in a roughly linear way with age.

A remark on this clonotype: Its cognate antigen is unknown.

This CDR3 region has 13 residues. Germline V CDR1 and CDR2: MGHDK, SYGVNS. Trimming shortened V by 10 bases and J by 3 bases, and 16 bases separated the two germline ends. Material: blood. This chain connects TRBV25-1 to TRBJ2-7; a weak D match, TRBD1 (6 bases). This clonotype originated in a woman aged 18-29 years in good health. The CDR3 sequence: CATSAQGFYEQYF. The CDR3 region has the DNA TGTGCCACCTCAGCACAGGGCTTCTACGAGCAGTACTTC.